The present T cell receptor beta chain was sequenced within a study of cytomegalovirus exposure and HLA in healthy donors. For this clone: The antigen remains undetermined.

PCR involved 60 Vbeta and 13 Jbeta primers. Sequenced by immunoSEQ multiplex PCR; TCRdb stores in-frame clones only, minus some. The sample totals under 130,000 clones. The ends lost 4 bases at V and 3 bases at J; junction bases unmatched: 7. The length of the CDR3 is 15 residues. Germline CDR1 MNHEY, CDR2 SMNVEV (reference sequence). Whole-study results and caveats: Sequencing had likely introduced a cluster of highly shared sequence variants as an artifact.

The source of this sequence is a man in his forties or fifties in good health and CMV-seronegative. V and J are TRBV27 and TRBJ2-7; 9 nucleotides align to TRBD1. Sequenced sample: PBMCs. CDR3 residues: CASSWTGATLYEQYF. The CDR3, as DNA: TGTGCCAGCAGTTGGACAGGGGCTACCCTCTACGAGCAGTACTTC.